What follows describes a single TCR beta chain. There is no known antigen for this receptor. The sample holds no much larger clone one base away, and base qualities are not on file. On the day of marrow donation, related bone marrow donors gave peripheral blood samples. Peripheral blood and bone marrow mononuclear cells were isolated by Ficoll-Hypaque density centrifugation and were cryopreserved. FACS on a FACSAria II was used to sort CD4+ and CD8+ T cells, including the naive and memory subsets. This sample was included in a study of T cells after posttransplantation cyclophosphamide (dated by TCRdb to 2016 to 2017). Turning to the overall study: Using TRB sequencing, the study followed how the T cell repertoire reconstituted after myeloablative bone marrow transplantation in which posttransplantation cyclophosphamide served as GVHD prophylaxis. Because TRA and TRB clonality correlated tightly in fewer than 10 samples, the subsequent TCR analyses were limited to TRB only. TRB sequencing was performed on blood from all 35 or so PTCy patients with 1-year posttransplant specimens. Antigen receptor sequencing covered samples from 30 to 40 PTCy-treated patients and some 15 of their related bone marrow donors. Public TRB sequences were queried against a database of over 3,600 sequences associated with responses to pathogens, tumor antigens, self-antigens and alloantigens. TRB sequencing was also done on up to about 3 additional blood samples from 2 to 5.2 years after transplant in 3 patients, and on pretransplant blood from several patients. Results and caveats for the whole study, not just this receptor: The TRB repertoires of T cells infiltrating skin or the GI tract showed only limited overlap with the TRB repertoires found in blood. Across over 40 patients, TRB clonality was highly associated with recipient CMV seropositivity and CMV reactivation, and diversity in PTCy patients was similar to diversity in CNI/methotrexate controls. Donor-recipient similarity was low at 1-2 months but increased during the first year, and donor CD8+ memory clones often dominated later blood repertoires.

For CDR1 and CDR2, the germline V gene lists SGHRS and YFSETQ. The junction shows trimming of 4 bases on V and 0 bases on J, plus 11 bases between the germline ends. CDR3 length: 15 amino acids, cysteine to phenylalanine. Only CDR3 DNA is held: 45 bases, read in frame from base 1. TRB sequencing used genomic DNA with the immunoSEQ assay at survey resolution or the hsTCRB kit. As for how the authors treated the data: Initial read processing used immunoSEQ software, and repertoire analyses used the LymphoSeq R package. Clonality was computed as 1 minus normalized Shannon entropy; Gini coefficient was also calculated for each TRB dataset. Phenotypes of unsorted samples were inferred by mapping TRB sequences from sorted subsets of the recipient or donor onto unsorted samples of the same recipient. TCRdb limited this immuneACCESS table to in-frame rearrangements with V and J called. A share of clones is missing; checked studies link under half to unresolved V genes, and the rest is unexplained. V, J and clone size were drawn from that table, and D and trimming were deduced from the DNA. The sample data list about 14,000 clones, and over 60% of these were observed just once. Around 1.2% of the sample rests with the top ten.

The sequencing sample was made of memory CD4+ T cells sorted from PBMCs. This TCR derives from a man between 50 and 59 years old. This chain joins TRBV5-1 to TRBJ2-1; the D segment could be TRBD2, given 6 matching bases. Here the CDR3 is given as CASSPGLVSYNEQFF. The DNA sequence is TGCGCCAGCAGCCCGGGACTCGTCTCCTACAATGAGCAGTTCTTC. The variable domain in full, with residues beyond the CDR3 obtained from the reference TRBV5-1 and TRBJ2-1 genes, is KAGVTQTPRYLIKTRGQQVTLSCSPISGHRSVSWYQQTPGQGLQFLFEYFSETQRNKGNFPGRFSGRQFSNSRSEMNVSTLELGDSALYLCASSPGLVSYNEQFFGPGTRLTVL.